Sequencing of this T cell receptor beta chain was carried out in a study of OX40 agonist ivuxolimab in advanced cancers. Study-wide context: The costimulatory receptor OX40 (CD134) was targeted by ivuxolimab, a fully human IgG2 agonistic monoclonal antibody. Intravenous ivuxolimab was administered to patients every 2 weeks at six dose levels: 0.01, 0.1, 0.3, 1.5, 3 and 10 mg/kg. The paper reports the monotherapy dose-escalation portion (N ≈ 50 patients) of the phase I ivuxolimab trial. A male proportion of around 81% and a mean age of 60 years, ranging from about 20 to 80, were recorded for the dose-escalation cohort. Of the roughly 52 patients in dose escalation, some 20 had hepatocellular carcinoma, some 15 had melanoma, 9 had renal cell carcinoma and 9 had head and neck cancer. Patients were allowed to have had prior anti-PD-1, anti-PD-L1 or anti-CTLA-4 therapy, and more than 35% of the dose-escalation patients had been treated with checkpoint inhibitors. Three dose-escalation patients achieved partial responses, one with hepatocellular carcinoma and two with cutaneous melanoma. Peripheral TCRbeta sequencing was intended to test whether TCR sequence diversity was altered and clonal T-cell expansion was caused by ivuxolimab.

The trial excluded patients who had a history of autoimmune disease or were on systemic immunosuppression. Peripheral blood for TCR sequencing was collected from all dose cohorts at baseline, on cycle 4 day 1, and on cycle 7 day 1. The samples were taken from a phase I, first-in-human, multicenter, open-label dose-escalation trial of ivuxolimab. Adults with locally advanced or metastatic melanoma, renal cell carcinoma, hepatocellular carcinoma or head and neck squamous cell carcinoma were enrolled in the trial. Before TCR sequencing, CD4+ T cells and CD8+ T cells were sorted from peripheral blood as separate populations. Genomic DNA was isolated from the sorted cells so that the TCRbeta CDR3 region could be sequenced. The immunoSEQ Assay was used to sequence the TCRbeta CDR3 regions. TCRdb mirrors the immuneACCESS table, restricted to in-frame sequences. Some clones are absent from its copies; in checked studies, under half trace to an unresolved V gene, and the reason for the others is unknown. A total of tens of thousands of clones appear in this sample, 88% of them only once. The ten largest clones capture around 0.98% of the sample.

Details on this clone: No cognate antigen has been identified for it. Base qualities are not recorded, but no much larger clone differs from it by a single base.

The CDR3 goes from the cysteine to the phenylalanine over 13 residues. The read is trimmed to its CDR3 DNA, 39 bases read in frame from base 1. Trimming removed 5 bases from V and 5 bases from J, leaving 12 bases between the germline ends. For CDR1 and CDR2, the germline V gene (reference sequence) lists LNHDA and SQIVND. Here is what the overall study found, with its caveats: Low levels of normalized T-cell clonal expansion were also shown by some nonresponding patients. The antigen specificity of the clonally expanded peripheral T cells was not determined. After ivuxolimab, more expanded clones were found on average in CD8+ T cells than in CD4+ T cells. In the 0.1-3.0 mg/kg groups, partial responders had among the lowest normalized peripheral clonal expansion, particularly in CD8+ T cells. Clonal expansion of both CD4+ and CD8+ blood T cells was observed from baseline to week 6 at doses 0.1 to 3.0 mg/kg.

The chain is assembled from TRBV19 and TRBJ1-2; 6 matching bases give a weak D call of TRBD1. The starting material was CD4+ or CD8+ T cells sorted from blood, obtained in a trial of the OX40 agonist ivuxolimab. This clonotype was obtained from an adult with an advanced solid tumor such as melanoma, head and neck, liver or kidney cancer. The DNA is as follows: TGTGCCAGTAGTCCCGACAGGTTATATGGCTACACCTTC. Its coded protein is CASSPDRLYGYTF.